Detailed here is one T cell receptor (beta chain). What it binds is not known. Regarding time point: cycle 4 day 1 (C4D1), after around six weeks of nivolumab. With no exception, relapse followed autologous stem cell transplantation in all patients, and brentuximab vedotin exposure varied. These data are taken from a study of PD-1 blockade in classical Hodgkin lymphoma. Study-wide points: CD4+ TCR diversity rose significantly by C4D1, and CD8+ TCR diversity did not. Patients newly diagnosed and complete responders had comparable baseline diversity. Some patients started nivolumab under 1 year after ASCT, and they were excluded.

Measured with immunoSEQ multiplex PCR; TCRdb has only the in-frame clones, and not every one. The table includes about 44,000 clones, 60% to 70% detected once. The CDR3 has 15 residues. V was trimmed by 0 bases and J by 4 bases, leaving 12 bases between them. Germline lookup yields CDR1 LGHNA and CDR2 YSLEER. The TCR comes from a human donor with classical Hodgkin lymphoma. The sequencing here drew on peripheral blood mononuclear cells (PBMCs), taken before the fourth cycle of nivolumab. The chain links TRBV4-3 to TRBJ1-1; a possible D gene is TRBD1 (6 bases). The CDR3 coding sequence is TGCGCCAGCAGCCAAGATCCGGGGGCCGTCACTGAAGCTTTCTTT. Its protein is CASSQDPGAVTEAFF.